These 16 T cell receptor beta chains originate from one sample sequenced in a study of T cells after yellow fever vaccination. TCRdb itself ran the 5' RACE reads through MiXCR, one entry per CDR3 protein. The sample lists about 96,000 distinct CDR3 sequences, more than 7.5% occurring once. Sequenced here: CD8+ T cells not binding an NS4B(214-222) dextramer, sorted from PBMCs, sampled around 15 days after the first yellow fever vaccination. The receptors stem from a man aged 18 to 29 who received the YFV17D yellow fever vaccine.

The chain combines TRBV27 with TRBJ2-5; 7 positions agree with TRBD1. The germline CDR1 and CDR2 sequences are MNHEY and SMNVEV (reference sequence). V shed 5 bases and J 5 bases; nucleotides not matched to a gene: 5. The CDR3 is made up of 13 amino acids. The CDR3 DNA reads as TGTGCCAGCAGTCCGGACAGGTTTGAGACCCAGTACTTC. It encodes CASSPDRFETQYF.

About this clonotype: Being one base from a much bigger clone, this may be a read error. The V gene is TRBV2, the J gene TRBJ2-7; D is unresolved. Germline V CDR1 and CDR2: SNHLY, FYNNEI. The CDR3 covers 13 residues. V lost 8 bases, J lost 4 bases, and 15 bases lay in between. The CDR3 DNA follows: TGTGCCAGCCGTTCCACCGGGCAGTACGAGCAGTACGTC. Protein: CASRSTGQYEQYV.

This clonotype was recorded a few times. The chain uses TRBV10-1 and TRBJ2-1, with 8 bases aligning to TRBD1. V dropped 5 bases and J dropped 3; count of bases not matched to a gene: 9. Per the germline V gene, CDR1 is WNHNN and CDR2 is SYGVQD (reference sequence). The CDR3 loop spans 16 amino acids. CDR3 nucleotides: TGCGCCAGCAGTCCCCGCGCAGGGGGCCGCTACAATGAGCAGTTCTTC. It yields the protein CASSPRAGGRYNEQFF.

The J gene is TRBJ2-3, the V gene TRBV12-3 or TRBV12-4; perhaps D is TRBD1 or TRBD2 (6 bases each). This CDR3 comprises 14 residues. Trimming cost V 2 bases and J 4 bases, with 10 bases left between them. This CDR3 is CASSLSGGADTQYF. The DNA of the CDR3 is TGTGCCAGCAGTTTATCCGGGGGCGCAGATACGCAGTATTTT.

This clonotype was counted ten times or more. V and J are TRBV4-3 and TRBJ1-1; D is ambiguous. Germline lookup yields CDR1 LGHNA and CDR2 YSLEER. The CDR3 has 13 amino acids. The V and J ends lost 4 bases and 1 base respectively, with 7 bases between them. CDR3 DNA sequence: TGCGCCAGCAGCCTCCGGGAGAACACTGAAGCTTTCTTT. Translated, it gives CASSLRENTEAFF.

This clonotype came up many times. The gene calls are TRBV29-1 and TRBJ2-3, with TRBD2 matching 7 bases. The trim removed 6 bases at V and 10 bases at J, leaving 4 bases unmatched. The CDR3 is made up of 10 amino acids. The germline gives CDR1 SQVTM, CDR2 ANQGSEA. The CDR3 DNA reads as TGCAGCGTGGGGGGGTCCGCGCAGTATTTT. As protein: CSVGGSAQYF.

The rearrangement joins TRBV7-2 to TRBJ1-2; perhaps TRBD1 as D (6 bases). The V end was cut by 1 base, the J end by 6 bases, with 15 bases between. This CDR3 comprises 15 residues. The germline V gene has CDR1 SGHTA and CDR2 FQGNSA. Here the CDR3 DNA reads TGTGCCAGCAGCTTAGGGTTTCGGGGGGCCGATGGCTACACCTTC. Its protein product is CASSLGFRGADGYTF.

V and J are TRBV29-1 and TRBJ1-1; 7 nucleotides agree with TRBD1. V was pared by 7 bases and J by 1 base, with 6 bases of the junction left unmatched. The CDR3 extends over 13 amino acids. CDR1 SQVTM and CDR2 ANQGSEA come from the germline V gene. The CDR3 sequence is CSARGLGNTEAFF. The CDR3 DNA reads TGCAGCGCAAGGGGGCTCGGGAACACTGAAGCTTTCTTT.

This clonotype was seen a few times. CDR3 residues: CASSTTGYQETQYF. CDR3 nucleotides: TGTGCCAGCAGCACAACGGGGTACCAAGAGACCCAGTACTTC. The genes are TRBV7-9 and TRBJ2-5; the D gene is possibly TRBD2 (5 bases). CDR1 is SEHNR, CDR2 FQNEAQ, per germline (reference sequence). The CDR3 contains 14 residues. Trimming took 5 bases from V and 0 from J, leaving 10 bases between them. The full variable domain, in which reference TRBV7-9 and TRBJ2-5 provide the parts outside the CDR3, is DTGVSQNPRHKITKRGQNVTFRCDPISEHNRLYWYRQTLGQGPEFLTYFQNEAQLEKSRLLSDRFSAERPKGSFSTLEIQRTEQGDSAMYLCASSTTGYQETQYFGPGTRLLVL.

This clonotype came up a few times. J is TRBJ1-3 and V is TRBV7-2; a weak D match, TRBD1 (5 bases). Germline loops: CDR1 SGHTA, CDR2 FQGNSA. The CDR3 is 16 amino acids. The V and J ends lost 5 bases and 4 bases respectively, with 18 bases between them. This CDR3 is CASSRAGGARGNTIYF. The CDR3 DNA reads as TGTGCCAGCAGCCGAGCCGGGGGAGCAAGGGGAAACACCATATATTTT.

There are many counts of this clonotype. This chain connects TRBV4-1 to TRBJ1-2; D remains ambiguous. V was cut by 6 bases and J by 3 bases, with 20 bases left in between. The germline V gene encodes CDR1 MGHRA and CDR2 YSYEKL. The CDR3 is 16 residues long. In DNA form, the CDR3 reads TGCGCCAGCAGGCCAACCCCCACGTCGGTCCACTATGGCTACACCTTC. It specifies CASRPTPTSVHYGYTF.

Only a few counts were recorded for this clonotype. The chain is built from TRBV7-8 and TRBJ2-1; D possibly corresponds to TRBD1 (7 bases). Trimming took 0 bases from V and 12 from J, leaving 15 bases between them. Germline V gene sequence: CDR1 SGHVS, CDR2 FQNEAQ. The CDR3 has 14 amino acids. CDR3 coding DNA: TGTGCCAGCAGCTTAGCCCAGGGGGGTGTGTGGCAGTTCTTC. As protein: CASSLAQGGVWQFF.

This clonotype came up many times. The chain uses TRBV9 and TRBJ2-6; possibly TRBD2 for D (7 bases). Germline loops: CDR1 SGDLS, CDR2 YYNGEE. Trimming left V 1 base short and J 0 bases short, with 11 bases between. The CDR3 has 17 amino acids. CDR3 protein: CASSVTGGPSGANVLTF. The CDR3 DNA reads as TGTGCCAGCAGCGTAACCGGGGGGCCCTCTGGGGCCAACGTCCTGACTTTC.

This clonotype appeared a few times. The chain carries TRBV5-5 and TRBJ2-7; D gene ambiguous. Germline CDR1 and CDR2: SGHKS and YYEKEE (reference sequence). This CDR3 has 12 residues. Trimming shortened V by 0 bases and J by 7 bases, and 8 bases separated the two germline ends. As DNA, the CDR3 is TGTGCCAGCAGCTTGGGGGTGAGAGAGCAGTACGTC. It encodes CASSLGVREQYV.

This clonotype was counted only a few times. The genes are TRBV20-1 and TRBJ2-4, with 10 bases fitting TRBD2. J lost 10 bases, V lost 0 bases, and 18 bases had no gene match. The germline V gene encodes CDR1 DFQATT and CDR2 SNEGSKA (reference sequence). The CDR3 loop spans 18 amino acids. The DNA of the CDR3 is TGCAGTGCTAGAGATATTGATCGGACTAGCGGCCAACATTTAATTCAGTACTTC. It yields the protein CSARDIDRTSGQHLIQYF.

The sample holds a few counts of this clonotype. V and J are TRBV6-5 and TRBJ1-5; D uncertain. The CDR3 totals 13 residues. The V and J ends lost 2 bases and 4 bases respectively, with 6 bases between them. Per germline, CDR1 MNHEY and CDR2 SVGAGI. As DNA, the CDR3 is TGTGCCAGCAGTTACGGGGTGAATCAGCCCCAGCATTTT. Translating it yields CASSYGVNQPQHF.